The 26 T cell receptor beta chains presented below share a single source sample, sequenced in a study of T cell clonality in common variable immunodeficiency. TCRdb's copy holds only in-frame clones and misses some; the assay was immunoSEQ multiplex PCR. The table lists nearly 20,000 clones, with no singletons. No antigen is known for these receptors. General study results and limits: In common variable immunodeficiency, TCR beta chains reportedly carried fewer deletions and N-nucleotide insertions.

The sequencing input was peripheral blood mononuclear cells. These receptors originate from a human donor with common variable immunodeficiency.

Ten or more counts support this clone. Coverage ceases 3 residues before the CDR3 finishes, and the germline J gene fills in the end. The J gene is TRBJ2-3, the V gene TRBV18, with 8 bases matching TRBD2. This CDR3 spans 15 amino acids. The V gene's germline CDR1 is KGHSH and CDR2 LQKENI. Losses at the gene ends were 3 bases for V and 1 base for J; bases not matched to a gene: 3. CDR3 region: CASSPGLAGTDTQYF. Partial CDR3 DNA: TGTGCCAGCTCACCCGGACTAGCAGGCACAGATACG.

This clone occurred many times. The CDR3 goes on 3 residues after the read ends, and that part is filled in from the germline J gene. The chain uses TRBV20-1 and TRBJ2-3; maybe TRBD2 (5 bases). There are 15 residues in the CDR3. V shed 6 bases and J shed 6 bases, with 22 bases lying between them. CDR1 and CDR2 from the germline V gene are DFQATT and SNEGSKA (reference sequence). CDR3 in amino acids: CSATTRIGSLDTQYF. The DNA read from the CDR3 is TGCAGTGCCACCACTAGAATAGGCTCGCTGGATACG.

This clone has just a few counts. The CDR3 bases that were read are TGTGCCAGCAGCTCCGACAGAAAGGGC. Residues: CASSSDRKG. The whole CDR3 protein reads CASSSDRKGYTF. The chain is built from TRBV7-9 and TRBJ1-2, with D tentatively TRBD1 (5 bases). Coverage ceases 3 residues before the CDR3 finishes, and the germline J gene fills in the end. CDR1 is SEHNR and CDR2 is FQNEAQ in the germline V gene (reference sequence). CDR3 length: 12 residues. The whole variable domain, filled in from reference TRBV7-9 and TRBJ1-2, reads DTGVSQNPRHKITKRGQNVTFRCDPISEHNRLYWYRQTLGQGPEFLTYFQNEAQLEKSRLLSDRFSAERPKGSFSTLEIQRTEQGDSAMYLCASSSDRKGYTFGSGTRLTVV.

Many counts were recorded for this clone. Read data end 3 residues before the CDR3 end; the end is taken from the germline J gene. This rearrangement joins TRBV12-3 or TRBV12-4 to TRBJ2-5; 7 nucleotides match TRBD2. CDR3 length: 14 amino acids. V lost 2 bases to trimming and J lost 4 bases; unmatched junction nucleotides: 4. Incomplete CDR3 DNA: TGTGCCAGCAGTTTAACGCGGGAGAGAGAGACC. This gives the protein CASSLTRERET. Given in full, the CDR3 is CASSLTRERETQYF.

In its sample, this clone was seen many times. Read sequence stops 3 residues before the CDR3 end, and the germline J gene provides the missing end. The chain couples TRBV5-1 to TRBJ1-1; a weak D match, TRBD1 (5 bases). Germline CDR1 reads SGHRS; CDR2 reads YFSETQ. This CDR3 comprises 14 residues. V lost 0 bases, J lost 5 bases, and 11 bases lay in between. The CDR3 is CASSLGGEATEAFF. The CDR3 DNA, read in part, is TGCGCCAGCAGCTTGGGGGGGGAGGCGACTGAA. The whole variable domain, remainder taken from reference TRBV5-1 and TRBJ1-1, is KAGVTQTPRYLIKTRGQQVTLSCSPISGHRSVSWYQQTPGQGLQFLFEYFSETQRNKGNFPGRFSGRQFSNSRSEMNVSTLELGDSALYLCASSLGGEATEAFFGQGTRLTVV.

The CDR3: CASSTSGTAYEQYF. The DNA read from the CDR3 is TGTGCCAGTAGTACGTCCGGGACAGCCTACGAG. This chain connects TRBV19 to TRBJ2-7; 7 bases align to TRBD1. The missing CDR3 end, 3 residues past where the read stops, is filled in from the germline J gene. Germline V lookup: CDR1 LNHDA, CDR2 SQIVND (reference sequence). This CDR3 region has 14 residues. The V segment lost 4 bases and the J segment 2 bases; nucleotides outside the gene matches: 5.

This clone was observed many times. The read halts 3 residues ahead of the CDR3 end, with the missing end drawn from the germline J gene. The chain employs TRBV18 and TRBJ2-1, with D perhaps TRBD1 (5 bases). The V gene lost 2 bases and the J gene lost 5 bases, with 7 bases spanning the gap. This CDR3 comprises 13 residues. Germline assignment: CDR1 KGHSH and CDR2 LQKENI. The CDR3 DNA, read in part, is TGTGCCAGCTCACCAGCCAGGGACAATGAG. Translating it yields CASSPARDNE. The full CDR3 reads CASSPARDNEQFF.

This clone appeared many times. The read terminates 3 residues ahead of where the CDR3 ends, so the germline J gene completes it. The V gene is TRBV20-1, the J gene TRBJ1-2; 11 bases fit TRBD1. Germline-derived CDR1 and CDR2 are DFQATT and SNEGSKA (reference sequence). CDR3 length: 14 residues. The ends lost 6 bases at V and 2 bases at J; junction bases unmatched: 5. Partial CDR3 DNA: TGCAGTGCCGAGGGACAGGGGGGGAACTATGGC. This translates into CSAEGQGGNYG. In full, the CDR3 reads CSAEGQGGNYGYTF.

This clone was counted ten times or more. The read comes to an end 3 residues before the CDR3 does, leaving the germline J gene to fill in the end. The rearrangement uses TRBV5-6 and TRBJ1-2; 8 nucleotides match TRBD1. Germline V gene data show CDR1 as SGHDT and CDR2 as YYEEEE. Trimming cost V 4 bases and J 5 bases; bases outside gene matches: 7. The CDR3 spans 14 residues. The CDR3 spells CASSQRDRYYGYTF. Partial CDR3 DNA: TGTGCCAGCAGCCAACGGGACAGGTATTATGGC.

This clone has just a few counts. The read halts 3 residues ahead of the CDR3 end, with the missing end drawn from the germline J gene. The chain uses TRBV20-1 and TRBJ2-1, with 7 bases fitting TRBD1. The J segment lost 4 bases and the V segment lost 5 bases, leaving 5 bases of the junction unmatched. CDR1 and CDR2 (germline): DFQATT, SNEGSKA (reference sequence). This CDR3 contains 13 residues. The part of the CDR3 DNA that was read is TGCAGTGCTCTCGGGGACAGATACAATGAG. Amino acids: CSALGDRYNE. The CDR3 in full is CSALGDRYNEQFF.

Many counts were recorded for this clone. The read ends 3 residues shy of where the CDR3 ends; the end is completed using the germline J gene. The chain uses TRBV30 and TRBJ2-1; D is unresolved. The V gene's germline CDR1 is GTSNPN and CDR2 SVGIG (reference sequence). The V end lost 4 bases, the J end lost 4 bases, and 14 bases lay between the germline ends. The CDR3 is made up of 14 amino acids. CDR3 DNA, as far as it was read: TGTGCCTGGATAAGGGCAATTCAATACAATGAG. Its protein product is CAWIRAIQYNE. The CDR3 as a whole reads CAWIRAIQYNEQFF. Using reference TRBV30 and TRBJ2-1 for the parts outside the CDR3, the full variable domain is SQTIHQWPATLVQPVGSPLSLECTVEGTSNPNLYWYRQAAGRGLQLLFYSVGIGQISSEVPQNLSASRPQDRQFILSSKKLLLSDSGFYLCAWIRAIQYNEQFFGPGTRLTVL.

At least ten counts were recorded for this clone. The read halts 3 residues ahead of the CDR3 end, with the missing end drawn from the germline J gene. This CDR3 is also generated by other DNA sequences in the sample. This sequence joins TRBV29-1 and TRBJ2-7, with a tentative D call TRBD2 (6 bases). Per the germline V gene, CDR1 is SQVTM and CDR2 is ANQGSEA. The V end lost 5 bases, the J end lost 6 bases, and 11 bases lay between the germline ends. This CDR3 spans 11 amino acids. The sequenced part of the CDR3 DNA is TGCAGCGTTCAGGACTATAGCGAG. Translating it yields CSVQDYSE. The CDR3 in full is CSVQDYSEQYF.

This clone is medium-sized by share. The read ends 3 residues early relative to the CDR3; the germline J gene fills the gap. The chain employs TRBV19 and TRBJ1-1; D perhaps matches TRBD1 (6 bases). Looked up from germline, CDR1 is LNHDA and CDR2 is SQIVND (reference sequence). The CDR3 is made up of 15 amino acids. V was pared by 1 base and J by 0 bases, with 9 bases between. The sequenced CDR3 bases are TGTGCCAGTAGTATAGTAGAGGGGGTGAACACTGAA. Translated: CASSIVEGVNTE. The whole CDR3 reads CASSIVEGVNTEAFF.

This clone has ten or more counts. The DNA ends 3 residues before the CDR3 does, and the rest of the CDR3 is filled in from the germline J gene. This chain links TRBV20-1 with TRBJ2-1, with D possibly being TRBD2 (5 bases). Germline CDR1 DFQATT, CDR2 SNEGSKA (reference sequence). CDR3 length equals 16 residues. V dropped 0 bases and J dropped 5 bases, with 17 bases sitting between them. CDR3 DNA (partial): TGCAGTGCTAGAGATCCTGAAACGGACTTAAACAATGAG. This translates into CSARDPETDLNNE. The full CDR3 protein is CSARDPETDLNNEQFF.

This clone occurred many times. The read terminates 3 residues ahead of where the CDR3 ends, so the germline J gene completes it. The gene calls are TRBV10-1 and TRBJ1-6; 12 bases map to TRBD1. Germline V gene data show CDR1 as WNHNN and CDR2 as SYGVQD (reference sequence). V lost 6 bases to trimming and J lost 9 bases; unmatched junction nucleotides: 0. This CDR3 spans 13 amino acids. CDR3 sequence reads: CASRGQGASPLHF. The DNA read from the CDR3 is TGCGCCAGCAGGGGACAGGGGGCTTCACCC.

In this sample, this clone turned up many times. The observed sequence ends 3 residues before the CDR3 terminus, with the missing tail filled in from the germline J gene. The chain employs TRBV5-1 and TRBJ1-1, with D possibly TRBD1 on 6 matching bases. The CDR3 extends over 13 amino acids. Germline lookup yields CDR1 SGHRS and CDR2 YFSETQ. The CDR3 here is CASSDGGGGGAFF. Incomplete CDR3 DNA: TGCGCCAGCAGCGATGGGGGCGGGGGGGGA.

This clone was observed at least ten times. Coverage ceases 3 residues before the CDR3 finishes, and the germline J gene fills in the end. V gene TRBV20-1 combines with J gene TRBJ1-1, with 7 bases aligning to TRBD1. The CDR3 has 13 residues. In germline, CDR1 is DFQATT, CDR2 SNEGSKA (reference sequence). Trimming removed 2 bases from V and 7 bases from J; junction bases left unmatched: 7. The sequenced part of the CDR3 DNA is TGCAGTGCTAGAATAGAGGGGGCCGGTGAA. Protein product: CSARIEGAGE. The full CDR3 is CSARIEGAGEAFF.

This clone was recorded at least ten times. The read is 3 residues too short to cover the CDR3 end, so that end is filled in from the germline J gene. The chain couples TRBV7-8 to TRBJ2-7; 7 nucleotides align to TRBD2. This CDR3 comprises 16 residues. Germline trimming cut 1 base from V and 3 bases from J; bases unmatched to any gene: 9. Germline V gene sequence: CDR1 SGHVS, CDR2 FQNEAQ. Incomplete CDR3 DNA: TGTGCCAGCAGCTTAGAGCGGGGAGTAACGATCTACGAG. As protein: CASSLERGVTIYE. The CDR3 reads in full as CASSLERGVTIYEQYF. Based on the CDR3 plus reference TRBV7-8 and TRBJ2-7, the full variable domain is GAGVSQSPRYKVAKRGQDVALRCDPISGHVSLFWYQQALGQGPEFLTYFQNEAQLDKSGLPSDRFFAERPEGSVSTLKIQRTQQEDSAVYLCASSLERGVTIYEQYFGPGTRLTVT.

This clone was counted ten times or more. The read terminates 3 residues before the CDR3 end, so the remaining end is supplied by the germline J gene. This chain connects TRBV18 to TRBJ2-7; TRBD2 matches 9 bases. CDR3 length equals 14 residues. Unmatched junction bases numbered 4, after V lost 2 bases and J lost 5 bases. The germline gives CDR1 KGHSH, CDR2 LQKENI. CDR3 sequence: CASSPGREGNEQYF. Incomplete CDR3 DNA: TGTGCCAGCTCACCAGGGCGGGAGGGCAACGAG.

This clone was seen many times. The CDR3 extends 3 residues past the end of the read, so its final part is completed from the germline J gene. The rearrangement joins TRBV2 to TRBJ2-7, with TRBD1 as a possible D gene (5 bases). The CDR3 length is 14 residues. V lost 4 bases to trimming and J lost 3 bases, with 13 bases between them. Germline V CDR1 and CDR2: SNHLY, FYNNEI. CDR3 DNA (partial): TGTGCCAGCAGTGGTTCGACTCAGGGCTACGAG. Its translation is CASSGSTQGYE. The full CDR3 is CASSGSTQGYEQYF.

At least ten counts were recorded for this clone. The read terminates 3 residues ahead of where the CDR3 ends, so the germline J gene completes it. The chain is built from TRBV7-2 and TRBJ1-6, with D unclear. CDR3 length equals 13 residues. CDR1 SGHTA and CDR2 FQGNSA come from the germline V gene. Trimming removed 1 base at V and 7 bases at J, with 5 bases between. Partial CDR3 DNA: TGTGCCAGCAGCTTAGAGAGGAATTCACCC. Its translation is CASSLERNSP. In full, the CDR3 reads CASSLERNSPLHF.

This clone showed up many times. Read sequence stops 3 residues before the CDR3 end, and the germline J gene provides the missing end. The V call is TRBV18, the J call TRBJ1-6, with 10 bases aligning to TRBD1. The CDR3 consists of 15 residues. The trim removed 2 bases at V and 7 bases at J, leaving 2 bases unmatched. Germline V gives CDR1 KGHSH, CDR2 LQKENI. The part of the CDR3 DNA that was read is TGTGCCAGCTCACCATTGGACAGGGGGAATTCACCC. Amino acids: CASSPLDRGNSP. The CDR3 as a whole reads CASSPLDRGNSPLHF.

In this sample, this clone turned up many times. The read comes to an end 3 residues before the CDR3 does, leaving the germline J gene to fill in the end. The chain carries TRBV6-1 and TRBJ1-6, with TRBD1 matching 7 bases. The CDR3 has 15 residues. The ends lost 4 bases at V and 6 bases at J; junction bases unmatched: 6. Germline V gene lookup returns CDR1 MNHNS and CDR2 SASEGT. Here the CDR3 reads CASSVTGPSNSPLHF. The part of the CDR3 DNA that was read is TGTGCCAGCAGTGTGACAGGGCCTTCTAATTCACCC.

This clone was observed many times. CDR3 DNA (partial): TGTGCCAGCAGACGACAGGGAGGGTTAGAGACC. The encoded protein is CASRRQGGLET. The entire CDR3 sequence reads CASRRQGGLETQYF. The rearrangement joins TRBV7-9 to TRBJ2-5, with D possibly called TRBD1 or TRBD2 (7 bases each). The observed sequence ends 3 residues before the CDR3 terminus, with the missing tail filled in from the germline J gene. Between the trimmed V and J ends, which lost 6 bases and 4 bases, there was a span of 15 bases. The CDR3 is 14 amino acids. Germline V gene sequence: CDR1 SEHNR, CDR2 FQNEAQ (reference sequence).

This clone has a count of ten or more. The read terminates 3 residues ahead of where the CDR3 ends, so the germline J gene completes it. This sequence joins TRBV18 and TRBJ2-2, with D perhaps matching TRBD1 (6 bases). The CDR3 consists of 16 residues. Deletions cut 0 bases from V and 6 bases from J, with 14 bases between. Germline CDR1 reads KGHSH; CDR2 reads LQKENI. Here the CDR3 reads CASSPPISGAAGELFF. The CDR3 DNA, read in part, is TGTGCCAGCTCACCACCGATTTCAGGGGCGGCCGGGGAG.

With regard to this clone: The read ends 3 residues early relative to the CDR3; the germline J gene fills the gap. The chain carries TRBV10-2 and TRBJ1-5; the D gene is possibly TRBD1 (5 bases). The CDR3 is 13 residues long. V lost 3 bases and J 5 bases, leaving 8 bases between the germline ends. The germline CDR1 and CDR2 sequences are WSHSY and SAAADI. The covered CDR3 bases are TGCGCCAGCAGTGAACAGGCCGATCAGCCC. Translated: CASSEQADQP. The full CDR3 is CASSEQADQPQHF.